This T cell receptor (beta chain) stems from a study of blood T cells in healthy people across ages. Notes on the study in general: Donors of long life had a larger count of naive CD4+ cells and greater diversity than aged donors.

This clonotype was found a few times. What it binds is unknown. Trimming shortened V by 0 bases and J by 7 bases, and 22 bases separated the two germline ends. The germline gives CDR1 SNHLY, CDR2 FYNNEI. The CDR3 totals 17 residues. Together with a sample-barcoded 5' primer, a J-beta primer mix was included in a second PCR lasting roughly 6 to 12 cycles. Each cDNA molecule received a tag from a template-switch adaptor that had 12 random nucleotides. Each sample provided no less than 2.5 million CDR3-containing paired-end reads. TCRdb re-called the 5' RACE reads with MiXCR, one entry per CDR3 protein. The sample includes about 970,000 distinct CDR3 sequences, roughly half seen only once; the top ten take over 20%.

Sequencing was performed on blood. The V gene is TRBV2, the J gene TRBJ2-7; D might be TRBD2 (6 bases). The source of this sequence is a woman aged 55-75 years in good health. In DNA form, the CDR3 reads TGTGCCAGCAGTGAAGCCGTACCTCAGCGGGCCTCCAATGAGCAGTACTTC. Its translation: CASSEAVPQRASNEQYF.